What follows is one T cell receptor beta chain and its context. Its antigen is unidentified. The data originate from a study of Graves' ophthalmopathy and Graves' hyperthyroidism. The PBMCs were taken from more than 8 ml of fresh peripheral blood. The J segment lost 7 bases and the V segment lost 4 bases, leaving 8 bases of the junction unmatched. This CDR3 has 14 residues. The germline CDR1 and CDR2 sequences are SGHTA and FQGNSA. Findings of the study overall: The blood repertoire also included most expanded thyroid clonotypes above 0.001 frequency. Ophthalmopathy cases were distinguished from stable hyperthyroidism by a 13-signature model, reaching around 88% sensitivity and 70% to 84% specificity. The model achieved 70.59% sensitivity and 72.22% specificity for ophthalmopathy progression.

The TCR beta CDR3 regions underwent amplification from RNA transcripts. Investigators did first-round RT-PCR with HTBI primers, then second-round multiplex PCR. Via MiXCR, TCRdb re-called the multiplex PCR reads, giving one row per CDR3 protein. The sample holds 350,000 to 400,000 distinct CDR3 sequences, over 15% seen once. This clonotype was obtained from a woman aged 18 to 35 with stable Graves' hyperthyroidism. The rearrangement joins TRBV7-2 to TRBJ2-7, with 9 bases matching TRBD1. Material for sequencing was peripheral blood. The CDR3 reads CASSSDRGGWEQYF. CDR3 sequence (DNA): TGTGCCAGCAGCTCGGACAGGGGAGGGTGGGAGCAGTACTTC.